The 3 T cell receptor beta chains given below trace back to one sample, sequenced in a study of T cells expressing NK-cell markers. No DNA is given; TCRdb re-called the 5' RACE reads and lists each CDR3 protein once. The table lists under 500,000 distinct CDR3 sequences. Sequencing was performed on blood T cells: a sorted CD56 or NKG2C T cell subset, CD4+ or CD8+ T cells, or bulk PBMC T cells (not recorded which). The receptor source for this set is a woman between 18 and 70 years old in good health.

The chain employs TRBV20-1 and TRBJ2-3; lacking DNA, the TRBD2 call made by TCRdb goes unchecked. Germline CDR1 and CDR2: DFQATT and SNEGSKA (reference sequence). This CDR3 is 13 amino acids long. The CDR3 sequence is CSAPSAGADTQYF.

V usage is TRBV19 and J usage is TRBJ2-2. The germline gives CDR1 LNHDA, CDR2 SQIVND (reference sequence). CDR3 length: 14 residues. This CDR3 reads CASSNGLNTGELFF.

The chain couples TRBV30 to TRBJ1-1. There are 15 residues in the CDR3. From germline, CDR1 is GTSNPN and CDR2 SVGIG (reference sequence). The CDR3 here is CAWSVRWVLNTEAFF.